The 21 T cell receptor beta chains listed next were all sequenced from one sample in a study of PD-1 blockade in classical Hodgkin lymphoma. Every patient had relapsed following autologous stem cell transplantation, and cohorts differed in brentuximab vedotin exposure. Clones were read by immunoSEQ multiplex PCR, and TCRdb kept only the in-frame ones, dropping some. Found here are some 150,000 clones, around 84% of them singletons; the top ten hold about 9%. The sample consisted of peripheral blood mononuclear cells (PBMCs), taken before the second cycle of nivolumab. The receptors were gathered from a human donor with classical Hodgkin lymphoma.

The V call is TRBV4-2, the J call TRBJ2-7, with D perhaps matching TRBD1 or TRBD2 (5 bases each). CDR3 length: 15 residues. Per the germline V gene, CDR1 is LGHNA and CDR2 is YNFKEQ. Trimming removed 1 base from V and 0 bases from J, with 10 bases in between. This CDR3 is CASSQVEGYSYEQYF. CDR3 DNA: TGTGCCAGCAGCCAAGTTGAGGGGTACTCCTACGAGCAGTACTTC.

The CDR3 nucleotides are TGTGCCAGCAGCTCCTTTTACGAGCAGTACTTC. The encoded protein is CASSSFYEQYF. The rearrangement joins TRBV7-9 to TRBJ2-7; D ambiguous. The CDR3 sequence is 11 residues long. Deletions cut 4 bases from V and 4 bases from J, with 5 bases between. Germline CDR1 reads SEHNR; CDR2 reads FQNEAQ (reference sequence).

J is TRBJ2-2 and V is TRBV5-1; D possibly corresponds to TRBD2 (5 bases). This CDR3 has 15 amino acids. Germline CDR1 is SGHRS and CDR2 is YFSETQ. V lost 2 bases to trimming and J lost 2 bases, with 10 bases between them. In DNA, the CDR3 is TGCGCCAGCAGCTTCATCGGGATAAACACCGGGGAGCTGTTTTTT. The encoded protein is CASSFIGINTGELFF.

The rearrangement links TRBV6-5 to TRBJ1-2, with a weak D call TRBD1 (5 bases). From germline, CDR1 is MNHEY and CDR2 SVGAGI. The CDR3 has 14 residues. With 7 bases removed from V and 5 bases from J, the gap between germline ends came to 17 bases. The CDR3 reads CASTNSRDGYGYTF. CDR3 DNA sequence: TGTGCCAGCACCAACAGCCGGGACGGATATGGCTACACCTTC.

This clone was detected only a few times. The chain is built from TRBV7-9 and TRBJ1-1; possible D gene TRBD1, 6 bases. The CDR3 is 14 residues long. Germline V gene lookup returns CDR1 SEHNR and CDR2 FQNEAQ (reference sequence). The V and J ends lost 4 bases and 5 bases respectively, with 14 bases between them. CDR3 nucleotide sequence: TGTGCCAGCAGCTCGCAGGGGTTGGGGACTGAAGCTTTCTTT. Protein sequence: CASSSQGLGTEAFF.

This clone was seen a single time. This chain connects TRBV18 to TRBJ2-5; no clear D gene. In germline, CDR1 is KGHSH, CDR2 LQKENI. Trimming took 2 bases from V and 0 from J, leaving 4 bases between them. CDR3 length: 13 amino acids. The CDR3 region has the DNA TGTGCCAGCTCACCAGGGTACCAAGAGACCCAGTACTTC. It specifies CASSPGYQETQYF.

This CDR3 reads CASSERVTGSGNTIYF. CDR3 DNA sequence: TGTGCCAGCAGTGAACGAGTCACTGGTTCTGGAAACACCATATATTTT. This chain uses TRBV25-1 with TRBJ1-3; D uncertain. V lost 2 bases, J lost 1 base, and 12 bases lay in between. The CDR3 spans 16 residues. The V gene's germline CDR1 is MGHDK and CDR2 SYGVNS. The complete variable domain, with remaining parts taken from reference TRBV25-1 and TRBJ1-3, reads EADIYQTPRYLVIGTGKKITLECSQTMGHDKMYWYQQDPGMELHLIHYSYGVNSTEKGDLSSESTVSRIRTEHFPLTLESARPSHTSQYLCASSERVTGSGNTIYFGEGSWLTVV.

This clone occurred once. The chain has TRBV7-9 and TRBJ2-5; D remains unclear. The J call may be mistaken, given a closer DNA end match to TRBJ2-7. There are 15 residues in the CDR3. The germline gives CDR1 SEHNR, CDR2 FQNEAQ (reference sequence). The CDR3, as DNA: TGTGCCAGCAGCCAGATGGGCATTGCCCCTCACGAGCAGTACTTC. As protein: CASSQMGIAPHEQYF.

The chain has TRBV28 and TRBJ2-2; the match to TRBD2 covers 8 bases. The V gene's germline CDR1 is MDHEN and CDR2 SYDVKM. The CDR3 is 19 residues long. V gave up 2 bases and J gave up 0 bases; unmatched junction bases: 11. Here the CDR3 DNA reads TGTGCCAGCAGTTTAAGGGTATGGGGGCGGGGGGCGAACACCGGGGAGCTGTTTTTT. Its protein product is CASSLRVWGRGANTGELFF.

Remarks on this clone: Other DNA sequences in the sample encode the same CDR3. The chain combines TRBV18 with TRBJ2-7; a possible D gene is TRBD1 (5 bases). V was trimmed by 1 base and J by 2 bases, leaving 9 bases between them. Germline CDR1 KGHSH, CDR2 LQKENI. The CDR3 consists of 14 residues. The CDR3 protein is CASSPRQGTYEQYF. The DNA of the CDR3 is TGTGCCAGCTCACCACGCCAGGGAACCTACGAGCAGTACTTC.

The rearrangement uses TRBV18 and TRBJ1-1; D unresolved. This CDR3 has 15 residues. Between the trimmed V and J ends, which lost 3 bases and 4 bases, there was a span of 15 bases. The germline CDR1 and CDR2 sequences are KGHSH and LQKENI. The chain's CDR3 is CASSPRGLGSTEAFF. CDR3 coding DNA: TGTGCCAGCTCACCGCGAGGATTAGGGTCCACTGAAGCTTTCTTT.

This clone was seen only a few times. This chain joins TRBV7-9 and TRBJ1-4; D possibly corresponds to TRBD1 (5 bases). Germline CDR1 SEHNR, CDR2 FQNEAQ (reference sequence). The CDR3 totals 13 residues. The germline V and J ends were trimmed by 5 bases and 7 bases, with 11 bases remaining between them. The CDR3 here is CASSEGLGEKLFF. CDR3 bases: TGTGCCAGCAGCGAGGGACTAGGTGAAAAACTGTTTTTT.

The sample holds many counts of this clone. This chain connects TRBV5-6 to TRBJ2-1; D remains unclear. CDR3 size: 15 residues. Per the germline V gene, CDR1 is SGHDT and CDR2 is YYEEEE. Trimming stripped 4 bases from V and 2 bases from J, with 13 bases between. The CDR3: CASSPPLTPYNEQFF. The CDR3 nucleotides read TGTGCCAGCAGCCCGCCGTTGACCCCCTACAATGAGCAGTTCTTC.

This chain joins TRBV11-1 and TRBJ2-7; D perhaps matches TRBD2 (5 bases). V lost 2 bases and J 4 bases, leaving 15 bases between the germline ends. The germline gives CDR1 SGHAT, CDR2 FQDESV (reference sequence). The CDR3 loop spans 15 amino acids. The DNA of the CDR3 is TGTGCCAGCAGCTTAAGCTCTATGCCGGGGTACGAGCAGTACTTC. The encoded protein is CASSLSSMPGYEQYF.

The rearrangement links TRBV6-1 to TRBJ1-1; tentative D call: TRBD1 (6 bases). Germline V gene sequence: CDR1 MNHNS, CDR2 SASEGT. The V end lost 0 bases, the J end lost 5 bases, and 22 bases lay between the germline ends. The CDR3 is 18 residues long. The CDR3: CASSEAWARGGAGTEAFF. In DNA form, the CDR3 reads TGTGCCAGCAGTGAAGCGTGGGCGAGGGGGGGCGCGGGAACTGAAGCTTTCTTT.

In DNA, the CDR3 is TGTGCCAGCAGCTTCAGTCTCCGCAATGAGCAGTTCTTC. The encoded protein is CASSFSLRNEQFF. This chain uses TRBV7-6 with TRBJ2-1; unclear D gene. This CDR3 comprises 13 residues. CDR1 SGHVS and CDR2 FNYEAQ come from the germline V gene. The V gene lost 3 bases and the J gene lost 6 bases, with 9 bases spanning the gap.

This clone appeared once. V and J are TRBV19 and TRBJ2-1; D ambiguous. The germline gives CDR1 LNHDA, CDR2 SQIVND (reference sequence). Trimming stripped 7 bases from V and 4 bases from J, with 17 bases between. This CDR3 spans 15 amino acids. The CDR3 protein is CASTQVGQAYNEQFF. The CDR3 nucleotides read TGTGCCAGTACCCAGGTTGGCCAAGCTTACAATGAGCAGTTCTTC.

V gene TRBV6-5 combines with J gene TRBJ2-1, with D perhaps TRBD2 (6 bases). The germline V gene has CDR1 MNHEY and CDR2 SVGAGI. CDR3 length: 15 amino acids. Trimming removed 0 bases at V and 8 bases at J, with 14 bases between. As DNA, the CDR3 is TGTGCCAGCAGTTACTCGGGGGGACCCTGGGATGAGCAGTTCTTC. It encodes CASSYSGGPWDEQFF.

The chain is built from TRBV28 and TRBJ2-5; the match to TRBD2 covers 8 bases. Germline V gives CDR1 MDHEN, CDR2 SYDVKM. The V segment lost 5 bases and the J segment 5 bases; nucleotides outside the gene matches: 10. This CDR3 region has 15 residues. As DNA, the CDR3 is TGTGCCAGCAGTCGTAGCGGGATAAGGAGGGAGACCCAGTACTTC. It codes for CASSRSGIRRETQYF.

This clone was seen only a few times. The chain couples TRBV6-5 to TRBJ1-4, with D uncertain. CDR1 is MNHEY, CDR2 SVGAGI, per germline. Trimming pared 7 bases from V and 3 bases from J, leaving 12 bases between. The CDR3 has 14 amino acids. The CDR3 loop is CASTLGLANEKLFF. The CDR3 DNA reads as TGTGCCAGCACCCTGGGGTTGGCTAATGAAAAACTGTTTTTT.

This chain connects TRBV18 to TRBJ2-1; D not certain. CDR1 is KGHSH and CDR2 is LQKENI in the germline V gene. This CDR3 has 19 amino acids. Trimming removed 4 bases at V and 0 bases at J, with 22 bases between. CDR3 coding DNA: TGTGCCAGCTCACGTCTAGGATATTACGACACCAGCTCCTACAATGAGCAGTTCTTC. It encodes CASSRLGYYDTSSYNEQFF.